The 5 T cell receptor beta chains presented below share a single source sample, sequenced in a study of shared clonotypes between healthy human individuals. Assay: immunoSEQ multiplex PCR; the TCRdb copy retains only in-frame clones and omits some. The table shows hundreds of thousands of clones, with around four fifths occurring only once. The sample comprised memory CD4+ T cells sorted from blood. This sample's subset: CD45RA-negative fraction. Receptor source: a woman aged 25 to 45 in good health.

This clone was seen only once. The V and J genes are TRBV30 and TRBJ1-2; perhaps TRBD1 as D (6 bases). Germline CDR1 reads GTSNPN; CDR2 reads SVGIG (reference sequence). This CDR3 has 13 amino acids. DNA of the CDR3: TGTGCAATGGATTGGGGGCGTGGGAAAGGCTACACCTTC. Its translation: CAMDWGRGKGYTF.

This sequence joins TRBV5-4 and TRBJ2-7, with 10 bases fitting TRBD2. Trimming took 5 bases from V and 0 from J; bases not matched to a gene: 5. The CDR3 length is 15 residues. Looked up from germline, CDR1 is SGHNT and CDR2 is YYREEE (reference sequence). Here the CDR3 DNA reads TGTGCCAGCAGGACCGGGACTAGCGACTCCTACGAGCAGTACTTC. Amino acid sequence: CASRTGTSDSYEQYF.

V gene TRBV5-4 combines with J gene TRBJ2-5, with TRBD2 matching 11 bases. The CDR3 has 16 residues. V was pared by 4 bases and J by 5 bases, with 10 bases of the junction left unmatched. Germline V gives CDR1 SGHNT, CDR2 YYREEE (reference sequence). CDR3 amino acids: CASSDGTSGSHETQYF. As DNA, the CDR3 is TGTGCCAGCAGCGATGGGACTAGCGGAAGTCACGAGACCCAGTACTTC.

This chain uses TRBV11-2 with TRBJ2-3; 13 bases are a match to TRBD2. CDR1 and CDR2 from the germline V gene are SGHAT and FQNNGV. The junction had 4 bases not matched to a gene; V was cut back by 4 bases and J by 6 bases. The CDR3 is made up of 15 amino acids. The CDR3 spells CASSWTSGSGDTQYF. Here the CDR3 DNA reads TGTGCCAGCAGCTGGACTAGCGGGAGTGGTGATACGCAGTATTTT.

The count of this clone is one. The genes are TRBV6-4 and TRBJ1-5; D call uncertain. The germline V and J ends were trimmed by 3 bases and 7 bases, with 10 bases remaining between them. From germline, CDR1 is MRHNA and CDR2 SNTAGT. The CDR3 totals 13 residues. The CDR3 DNA reads TGTGCCAGCAGTGATTCTCCAAGCCAGCCCCAGCATTTT. It translates to CASSDSPSQPQHF.